Listed here is a single TCR beta chain. Its target is unknown. The data belong to a study of blood T cells in healthy people across ages. A J-beta primer mix and a sample-barcoded 5' primer were used in a second PCR of roughly 6 to 11 cycles. Per-sample output comprised a minimum of 2.5 million paired-end reads containing CDR3. MiXCR, applied by TCRdb to the 5' RACE reads, yields one record per CDR3 protein. This table has around 780,000 distinct CDR3 sequences, 56% appearing once. Germline CDR1 is MNHEY and CDR2 is SVGEGT. With V trimmed by 2 bases and J by 4 bases, 3 bases remained unmatched. CDR3 length equals 14 residues. Study-level results: Per million T cells, TCR beta diversity dropped about linearly as age rose. Any changes in expanded clonotypes were possibly confounded, as donor CMV status remained unknown.

This chain connects TRBV6-2 or TRBV6-3 to TRBJ2-3; 7 nucleotides line up with TRBD2. What was sequenced was blood. This clonotype was obtained from a man in his forties in good health. The CDR3 DNA sequence: TGTGCCAGCAGTTACGCGGGAGCCCCAGATACGCAGTATTTT. It translates to CASSYAGAPDTQYF.